The source of this T cell receptor beta chain is a study of blood T cells in healthy people across ages. Primers used in a second PCR of roughly 6 to 12 cycles were a sample-barcoded 5' primer and a J-beta primer mix. TCRdb reanalysed the 5' RACE reads using MiXCR and keeps one entry per CDR3 protein. The data contain more than 800,000 distinct CDR3 sequences, 25% to 30% of them singletons. At least ten counts were recorded for this clonotype. Its antigen is unidentified. The study, taken as a whole, reports: More naive CD4+ cells and higher diversity were found in long-lived than in aged donors. Per million T cells, TCR beta diversity dropped roughly linearly as age increased.

The germline CDR1 and CDR2 sequences are ENHRY and SYGVKD. The V gene end was trimmed by 5 bases and the J gene end by 2 bases; junction bases not matched to a gene: 1. There are 13 residues in the CDR3. The TCR originated in an elderly woman in good health. The chain has TRBV10-3 and TRBJ2-3; 7 bases fit TRBD2. Sequenced: blood. CDR3 in amino acids: CAISRDYTDTQYF. CDR3 bases: TGTGCCATCAGTCGGGACTACACAGATACGCAGTATTTT.